The 22 T cell receptor beta chains below all came from one sample that was sequenced in a study of blood T cell repertoires in COVID-19. The method was immunoSEQ multiplex PCR; TCRdb's version includes in-frame clones alone and lacks a portion of them. Among 250,000 to 300,000 clones listed, approximately 85% were seen once. The source material was peripheral blood. The receptors were gathered from a woman in her seventies with acute or convalescent COVID-19.

This clone has only one observation. The chain is built from TRBV18 and TRBJ1-1; 7 nucleotides agree with TRBD1. Germline V gene lookup returns CDR1 KGHSH and CDR2 LQKENI. This CDR3 has 16 residues. Losses at the gene ends were 2 bases for V and 5 bases for J; bases not matched to a gene: 11. DNA of the CDR3: TGTGCCAGCTCACCAAACCAGGGGGTCGCCGTGACTGAAGCTTTCTTT. It codes for CASSPNQGVAVTEAFF.

The V gene is TRBV6-5, the J gene TRBJ2-1, with D possibly matching TRBD2 (7 bases). The CDR3 is made up of 14 amino acids. Per the germline V gene, CDR1 is MNHEY and CDR2 is SVGAGI. Between the trimmed V and J ends, which lost 7 bases and 1 base, there was a span of 11 bases. CDR3 in DNA: TGTGCCAGCAAGAAGGGGGGGTCCTACAATGAGCAGTTCTTC. This sequence encodes CASKKGGSYNEQFF.

The chain has TRBV10-1 and TRBJ2-3, with D perhaps matching TRBD1 (5 bases). The CDR3 covers 14 residues. Trimming left V 11 bases short and J 0 bases short, with 15 bases between. Germline CDR1 WNHNN, CDR2 SYGVQD (reference sequence). The CDR3 here is CAAYYRSSTDTQYF. The CDR3 nucleotides read TGCGCCGCATACTACAGGTCTAGCACAGATACGCAGTATTTT.

This clone was seen a handful of times. The rearrangement joins TRBV3-1 (or the pseudogene TRBV3-2) to TRBJ2-5, with a tentative D call TRBD1 (5 bases). V lost 3 bases and J lost 5, with 7 bases in between. The CDR3 has 12 amino acids. Germline V gene data show CDR1 as LGHDT and CDR2 as YNNKEL (reference sequence). CDR3 in amino acids: CASSHKGETQYF. In DNA form, the CDR3 reads TGTGCCAGCAGCCATAAGGGGGAGACCCAGTACTTC.

The genes are TRBV5-1 and TRBJ2-5; 9 nucleotides match TRBD2. This CDR3 comprises 16 residues. V was pared by 0 bases and J by 4 bases, with 7 bases of the junction left unmatched. Germline CDR1 SGHRS, CDR2 YFSETQ. The CDR3 sequence is CASSLAARGGVETQYF. The CDR3 DNA reads as TGCGCCAGCAGCTTGGCCGCGCGGGGGGGCGTAGAGACCCAGTACTTC. Combining the CDR3 with reference TRBV5-1 and TRBJ2-5 gives the whole variable domain KAGVTQTPRYLIKTRGQQVTLSCSPISGHRSVSWYQQTPGQGLQFLFEYFSETQRNKGNFPGRFSGRQFSNSRSEMNVSTLELGDSALYLCASSLAARGGVETQYFGPGTRLLVL.

The CDR3 protein is CASSLRGTSGGAWGDTQYF. Here the CDR3 DNA reads TGTGCCAGCAGCTTGCGAGGGACTAGCGGGGGGGCCTGGGGAGATACGCAGTATTTT. This chain links TRBV7-9 with TRBJ2-3, with 16 bases fitting TRBD2. Germline CDR1 is SEHNR and CDR2 is FQNEAQ (reference sequence). V dropped 3 bases and J dropped 5; count of bases not matched to a gene: 11. The CDR3 consists of 19 residues.

The chain carries TRBV10-3 and TRBJ2-3; TRBD2 matches 8 bases. The CDR3 totals 13 residues. Looked up from germline, CDR1 is ENHRY and CDR2 is SYGVKD. J gave up 4 bases and V 9 bases, and 6 bases lay outside the gene matches. The CDR3 loop is CAMSGGESDTQYF. The CDR3 nucleotides are TGTGCCATGTCGGGGGGGGAATCAGATACGCAGTATTTT.

V usage is TRBV20-1 and J usage is TRBJ2-5, with D maybe TRBD1 (5 bases). CDR3 length: 14 residues. Trimming took 3 bases from V and 5 from J, leaving 16 bases between them. CDR1 is DFQATT and CDR2 is SNEGSKA in the germline V gene (reference sequence). CDR3 nucleotides: TGCAGTGCTAGTTCTCCAGGGATAGAGGAGACCCAGTACTTC. Translating gives CSASSPGIEETQYF.

This sequence joins TRBV5-1 and TRBJ1-4; 8 bases are shared with TRBD1. The CDR3 runs 15 residues. With V trimmed by 1 base and J by 8 bases, 7 bases remained unmatched. The germline V gene encodes CDR1 SGHRS and CDR2 YFSETQ. CDR3 bases: TGCGCCAGCAGCTTGATTGGACAGGGCGTCGAAAAACTGTTTTTT. This encodes CASSLIGQGVEKLFF.

The CDR3 DNA is TGTGCCAGCAGCTTAGGCAGGGTGATGGATGGCTACACCTTC. Translation gives CASSLGRVMDGYTF. The V and J genes are TRBV11-2 and TRBJ1-2, with D possibly being TRBD1 (5 bases). The CDR3 has 14 residues. Germline values: CDR1 SGHAT, CDR2 FQNNGV. V lost 1 base, J lost 6 bases, and 12 bases lay in between. Drawing the rest from reference TRBV11-2 and TRBJ1-2, the complete variable domain is EAGVAQSPRYKIIEKRQSVAFWCNPISGHATLYWYQQILGQGPKLLIQFQNNGVVDDSQLPKDRFSAERLKGVDSTLKIQPAKLEDSAVYLCASSLGRVMDGYTFGSGTRLTVV.

V gene TRBV29-1 combines with J gene TRBJ1-1; no clear D. Deletions cut 7 bases from V and 10 bases from J, with 16 bases between. This CDR3 has 11 residues. Germline V lookup: CDR1 SQVTM, CDR2 ANQGSEA. CDR3 nucleotide sequence: TGCAGCGCTACTAATATGTATCGAGCTTTCTTT. This sequence encodes CSATNMYRAFF.

The chain links TRBV2 to TRBJ2-3; possibly TRBD1 for D (6 bases). V was clipped by 6 bases and J by 3 bases, with 10 bases between them. CDR1 SNHLY and CDR2 FYNNEI come from the germline V gene. The length of the CDR3 is 13 residues. DNA for the CDR3: TGTGCCAGCAGAGGACAGCAAACAGATACGCAGTATTTT. It translates to CASRGQQTDTQYF. The full variable domain, rest sourced from reference TRBV2 and TRBJ2-3, is EPEVTQTPSHQVTQMGQEVILRCVPISNHLYFYWYRQILGQKVEFLVSFYNNEISEKSEIFDDQFSVERPDGSNFTLKIRSTKLEDSAMYFCASRGQQTDTQYFGPGTRLTVL.

This clone was seen a few times. V usage is TRBV5-1 and J usage is TRBJ2-5, with no clear D. The CDR3 length is 11 residues. The ends were cut back, 5 bases at V and 4 bases at J, with 6 bases in the middle. The V gene's germline CDR1 is SGHRS and CDR2 YFSETQ. The DNA for the CDR3 is TGCGCCAGCAGTCTTAGAGAGACCCAGTACTTC. It is translated as CASSLRETQYF.

V is TRBV2 and J is TRBJ2-4; D remains unclear. The germline V and J ends were trimmed by 1 base and 7 bases, with 8 bases remaining between them. The CDR3 is 13 amino acids. CDR1 is SNHLY and CDR2 is FYNNEI in the germline V gene. CDR3 residues: CASSEVIGNIQYF. CDR3 in DNA: TGTGCCAGCAGTGAAGTGATCGGGAACATTCAGTACTTC.

J is TRBJ2-2 and V is TRBV4-1, with TRBD2 matching over 7 bases. This CDR3 contains 16 residues. Germline-derived CDR1 and CDR2 are MGHRA and YSYEKL. Losses at the gene ends were 6 bases for V and 2 bases for J; bases not matched to a gene: 9. CDR3 residues: CASSRHRDYNTGELFF. The CDR3 DNA is TGCGCCAGCAGTCGTCACCGGGACTACAACACCGGGGAGCTGTTTTTT.

The V gene is TRBV12-3 or TRBV12-4, the J gene TRBJ1-2; tentative D call: TRBD1 (6 bases). The CDR3 totals 13 residues. V was cut by 8 bases and J by 2 bases, with 12 bases left in between. This CDR3 reads CASLRGGNYGYTF. The CDR3 nucleotides are TGTGCCAGCTTGAGGGGGGGAAACTATGGCTACACCTTC.

The J gene is TRBJ1-1, the V gene TRBV19, with D tentatively TRBD1 (6 bases). Trimming stripped 5 bases from V and 11 bases from J, with 15 bases between. This CDR3 has 12 residues. Germline CDR1 is LNHDA and CDR2 is SQIVND (reference sequence). The CDR3 region has the DNA TGTGCCAGTAGTGTGGGGGGGCCTTCGGCTTTCTTT. Translation gives CASSVGGPSAFF.

This clone occurred a few times. The CDR3 sequence is CASSTVRETEAFF. The CDR3 region has the DNA TGTGCCAGTAGTACGGTCCGAGAAACTGAAGCTTTCTTT. The J gene is TRBJ1-1, the V gene TRBV19; D is unclear. V shed 4 bases and J shed 5 bases, with 11 bases lying between them. Germline lookup yields CDR1 LNHDA and CDR2 SQIVND (reference sequence). The CDR3 is 13 amino acids.

This chain uses TRBV5-1 with TRBJ2-1; 8 nucleotides align to TRBD2. CDR1 is SGHRS, CDR2 YFSETQ, per germline. This CDR3 has 14 residues. Trimming removed 2 bases from V and 5 bases from J; junction bases left unmatched: 3. The chain's CDR3 is CASSLLAVNNEQFF. Here the CDR3 DNA reads TGCGCCAGCAGCTTACTAGCGGTCAACAATGAGCAGTTCTTC.

This chain joins TRBV29-1 and TRBJ1-1, with a possible D match to TRBD1 (5 bases). V was cut by 1 base and J by 6 bases, with 12 bases left in between. Germline CDR1 reads SQVTM; CDR2 reads ANQGSEA. The CDR3 is made up of 13 amino acids. The CDR3 DNA is TGCAGCGTTGAAGCGGGGGGTCGGGCTGAAGCTTTCTTT. The encoded protein is CSVEAGGRAEAFF.

This chain uses TRBV28 with TRBJ1-1; possible D gene TRBD1, 6 bases. Germline values: CDR1 MDHEN, CDR2 SYDVKM. V was clipped by 8 bases and J by 11 bases, with 24 bases between them. This CDR3 comprises 14 residues. CDR3 in DNA: TGTGCCAGCGGCTCTACAGGGCTGATGGGGGCGGCTTTCTTT. Translating gives CASGSTGLMGAAFF. Supplemented by reference TRBV28 and TRBJ1-1, the full variable domain reads DVKVTQSSRYLVKRTGEKVFLECVQDMDHENMFWYRQDPGLGLRLIYFSYDVKMKEKGDIPEGYSVSREKKERFSLILESASTNQTSMYLCASGSTGLMGAAFFGQGTRLTVV.

The genes are TRBV4-1 and TRBJ2-5, with a tentative D call TRBD1 (6 bases). Germline lookup yields CDR1 MGHRA and CDR2 YSYEKL. This CDR3 contains 15 residues. Trimming took off 0 bases at V and 2 bases at J, with 10 bases between the two ends. The CDR3 loop is CASSQDHRVQETQYF. In DNA, the CDR3 is TGCGCCAGCAGCCAAGATCACAGGGTACAAGAGACCCAGTACTTC.